The next 25 T cell receptor beta chains were all read from a single sample in a study of T cells in Graves' hyperthyroidism and ophthalmopathy. Amplification targeted TCR beta CDR3 regions from RNA transcripts. The TCR CDR3 was amplified in a first-round RT-PCR using the HTBI primer set. TCRdb reprocessed the multiplex PCR reads via MiXCR and lists one record per CDR3 protein. The repertoire holds hundreds of thousands of distinct CDR3 sequences, 14% to 15% seen once, with 13% in the top ten. Sequencing was carried out using blood. The receptors were sampled from a young man with Graves' ophthalmopathy.

This clonotype occurred a few times. The gene calls are TRBV27 and TRBJ2-5; 8 bases map to TRBD2. Germline-derived CDR1 and CDR2 are MNHEY and SMNVEV (reference sequence). The CDR3 has 17 residues. V lost 3 bases to trimming and J lost 4 bases; unmatched junction nucleotides: 13. This chain's CDR3 is CASSFWGIGGALETQYF. CDR3 in DNA: TGTGCCAGCAGTTTTTGGGGCATCGGGGGGGCCTTAGAGACCCAGTACTTC.

The chain couples TRBV18 to TRBJ1-5; D not resolved. The CDR3 is 16 amino acids. Trimming removed 3 bases from V and 2 bases from J, with 14 bases in between. The germline V gene encodes CDR1 KGHSH and CDR2 LQKENI. The CDR3 reads CASSPLSRSGNQPQHF. In DNA form, the CDR3 reads TGTGCCAGCTCACCTCTGTCCAGGTCGGGCAATCAGCCCCAGCATTTT. The full variable domain, completed using reference TRBV18 and TRBJ1-5, is NAGVMQNPRHLVRRRGQEARLRCSPMKGHSHVYWYRQLPEEGLKFMVYLQKENIIDESGMPKERFSAEFPKEGPSILRIQQVVRGDSAAYFCASSPLSRSGNQPQHFGDGTRLSIL.

This clonotype was seen at least ten times. The genes are TRBV4-1 and TRBJ2-4; D is possibly TRBD2 (5 bases). V lost 3 bases, J lost 6 bases, and 18 bases lay in between. From germline, CDR1 is MGHRA and CDR2 YSYEKL. The CDR3 covers 16 residues. The CDR3 region has the DNA TGCGCCAGCAGCCACGGACCCCGGGCCCGGGGAAACATTCAGTACTTC. Amino acids: CASSHGPRARGNIQYF.

This clonotype was seen many times. This rearrangement joins TRBV20-1 to TRBJ1-1; D ambiguous. Trimming shortened V by 2 bases and J by 3 bases, and 10 bases separated the two germline ends. The germline V gene encodes CDR1 DFQATT and CDR2 SNEGSKA (reference sequence). CDR3 length: 13 amino acids. The CDR3 is CSARPPSDTEAFF. CDR3 in DNA: TGCAGTGCTAGACCTCCTTCGGACACTGAAGCTTTCTTT.

The rearrangement links TRBV28 to TRBJ2-3, with TRBD1 matching over 8 bases. With V trimmed by 6 bases and J by 4 bases, 6 bases remained unmatched. The CDR3 consists of 14 residues. Germline CDR1 reads MDHEN; CDR2 reads SYDVKM. DNA for the CDR3: TGTGCCAGCAGATCCGACAGGGGTCCAGATACGCAGTATTTT. As protein: CASRSDRGPDTQYF.

This clonotype appeared many times. The chain recombines TRBV20-1 with TRBJ2-5; TRBD2 matches at 9 bases. This CDR3 contains 15 residues. Germline V gene data show CDR1 as DFQATT and CDR2 as SNEGSKA (reference sequence). J was trimmed by 0 bases and V by 0 bases; bases with no gene match: 2. CDR3 DNA: TGCAGTGCTAGAGATCTAGCGGGGTACCAAGAGACCCAGTACTTC. Encoded protein: CSARDLAGYQETQYF.

This clonotype was observed many times. This chain joins TRBV5-1 and TRBJ2-5; 9 bases fit TRBD2. The J segment lost 5 bases and the V segment lost 2 bases, leaving 4 bases of the junction unmatched. Germline CDR1 SGHRS, CDR2 YFSETQ. The CDR3 contains 14 residues. CDR3 protein: CASSLSGGSETQYF. CDR3 bases: TGCGCCAGCAGCTTAAGCGGGGGGTCGGAGACCCAGTACTTC. Complete variable domain (other parts from reference TRBV5-1 and TRBJ2-5): KAGVTQTPRYLIKTRGQQVTLSCSPISGHRSVSWYQQTPGQGLQFLFEYFSETQRNKGNFPGRFSGRQFSNSRSEMNVSTLELGDSALYLCASSLSGGSETQYFGPGTRLLVL.

The chain carries TRBV28 and TRBJ1-1; 10 bases line up with TRBD1. The CDR3 totals 16 residues. V trimming: 2 bases; J trimming: 2 bases; junction bases outside the gene matches: 5. The V gene's germline CDR1 is MDHEN and CDR2 SYDVKM. CDR3 bases: TGTGCCAGCAGTTTAGCAGGGACAGGGGTTAACACTGAAGCTTTCTTT. Translated: CASSLAGTGVNTEAFF.

The chain recombines TRBV7-2 with TRBJ2-7, with D unclear. The CDR3 is 13 residues long. The germline gives CDR1 SGHTA, CDR2 FQGNSA. Trimming stripped 1 base from V and 3 bases from J, with 7 bases between. CDR3 residues: CASSLGIFYEQYF. The CDR3, as DNA: TGTGCCAGCAGCTTAGGAATCTTCTACGAGCAGTACTTC.

This clonotype was seen repeatedly, ten times or more. Written as DNA, the CDR3 is TGTGCCAGCGGCTATTTTACAGAGAGTACTGAAGCTTTCTTT. This translates into CASGYFTESTEAFF. The J gene is TRBJ1-1, the V gene TRBV12-3 or TRBV12-4, with D unclear. The CDR3 consists of 14 residues. The ends were cut back, 8 bases at V and 5 bases at J, with 18 bases in the middle.

This clonotype has a count of ten or more. The rearrangement links TRBV12-3 or TRBV12-4 to TRBJ2-5; a weak D match, TRBD2 (5 bases). The CDR3 consists of 14 residues. The V gene lost 3 bases and the J gene lost 7 bases, with 15 bases spanning the gap. In DNA form, the CDR3 reads TGTGCCAGCAGTTTGGGAGCCCAGAGATGGACCCAGTACTTC. Its protein is CASSLGAQRWTQYF.

This clonotype was counted a few times. The chain joins TRBV25-1 to TRBJ1-6; TRBD1 matches at 10 bases. V was clipped by 1 base and J by 11 bases; unmatched bases: 5. In germline, CDR1 is MGHDK, CDR2 SYGVNS. The CDR3 is 15 amino acids. The CDR3 nucleotides read TGTGCCAGCAGTGAATTGGGGACAGGGGTGCCACCCCTCCACTTT. Residues: CASSELGTGVPPLHF.

This clonotype was counted ten times or more. The chain has TRBV5-1 and TRBJ1-3, with 7 positions matching TRBD1. The V gene's germline CDR1 is SGHRS and CDR2 YFSETQ. The CDR3 covers 15 residues. The J segment lost 2 bases and the V segment lost 4 bases, leaving 6 bases of the junction unmatched. The CDR3 DNA reads as TGCGCCAGCAGCGTAGGGACAGTGCCTGGAAACACCATATATTTT. Translating it yields CASSVGTVPGNTIYF.

In this sample, this clonotype turned up many times. The chain combines TRBV28 with TRBJ2-7; 9 bases agree with TRBD2. Germline CDR1 and CDR2: MDHEN and SYDVKM. V dropped 5 bases and J dropped 4; count of bases not matched to a gene: 12. CDR3 length: 16 amino acids. This CDR3 is CASSPLAGSLEYEQYF. The CDR3 DNA sequence: TGTGCCAGCAGTCCCCTAGCGGGATCTCTTGAATACGAGCAGTACTTC.

This clonotype has ten or more counts. CDR3 bases: TGCGCCAGCAACCTACAGGGTGACTATGGCTACACCTTC. Protein sequence: CASNLQGDYGYTF. The chain links TRBV5-1 to TRBJ1-2; perhaps TRBD1 as D (6 bases). This CDR3 comprises 13 residues. Trimming cost V 6 bases and J 3 bases, with 12 bases left between them. Germline CDR1 is SGHRS and CDR2 is YFSETQ.

This clonotype was detected many times. The rearrangement links TRBV3-1 to TRBJ2-3; D is undetermined. The V and J ends lost 1 base and 5 bases respectively, with 7 bases between them. Germline V gives CDR1 LGHDT, CDR2 YNNKEL (reference sequence). The CDR3 runs to 13 residues. CDR3 sequence (DNA): TGTGCCAGCAGCCAAGGCGGCCTAGATACGCAGTATTTT. Its protein product is CASSQGGLDTQYF.

This clonotype was observed a single time. V and J are TRBV29-1 and TRBJ1-3; possibly TRBD1 for D (6 bases). The ends were cut back, 5 bases at V and 0 bases at J, with 17 bases in the middle. The CDR3 sequence is 16 residues long. The germline gives CDR1 SQVTM, CDR2 ANQGSEA. The CDR3 reads CSVSEGGTPSGNTIYF. CDR3 coding DNA: TGCAGCGTTTCCGAGGGGGGGACTCCCTCTGGAAACACCATATATTTT.

In this sample, this clonotype turned up many times. The chain is built from TRBV11-2 and TRBJ1-6; TRBD1 matches 8 bases. This CDR3 comprises 15 residues. Per germline, CDR1 SGHAT and CDR2 FQNNGV. With 5 bases clipped from V and 7 bases from J, the junction kept 7 bases outside the gene matches. The CDR3 bases are TGTGCCAGCAGCCAACAGGGGGGGGGAAATTCACCCCTCCACTTT. Translation gives CASSQQGGGNSPLHF.

This clonotype occurred many times. The chain joins TRBV27 to TRBJ1-2; D gene uncertain. Looked up from germline, CDR1 is MNHEY and CDR2 is SMNVEV (reference sequence). V lost 3 bases and J 3 bases, leaving 14 bases between the germline ends. The CDR3 has 15 residues. In DNA, the CDR3 is TGTGCCAGCAGTTTCGATCCGGGAGGCGACTATGGCTACACCTTC. Translation gives CASSFDPGGDYGYTF.

This clonotype was picked up many times. The rearrangement joins TRBV5-5 to TRBJ2-7; no clear D gene. This CDR3 has 14 amino acids. V was clipped by 5 bases and J by 2 bases, with 14 bases between them. Germline CDR1 reads SGHKS; CDR2 reads YYEKEE (reference sequence). CDR3: CASRFDERPYEQYF. For the CDR3, the DNA is TGTGCCAGCAGATTTGACGAGAGACCCTACGAGCAGTACTTC. Full variable domain (rest looked up from reference TRBV5-5 and TRBJ2-7): DAGVTQSPTHLIKTRGQQVTLRCSPISGHKSVSWYQQVLGQGPQFIFQYYEKEERGRGNFPDRFSARQFPNYSSELNVNALLLGDSALYLCASRFDERPYEQYFGPGTRLTVT.

Many counts were recorded for this clonotype. The chain combines TRBV15 with TRBJ1-1; maybe TRBD1 (5 bases). Trimming took off 1 base at V and 6 bases at J, with 6 bases between the two ends. Per germline, CDR1 LNHNV and CDR2 YYDKDF (reference sequence). CDR3 length: 12 residues. The CDR3, as DNA: TGTGCCACCAGCAGAGGGGGGGCTGAAGCTTTCTTT. Its protein product is CATSRGGAEAFF.

This clonotype was recorded at least ten times. The chain joins TRBV20-1 to TRBJ2-7; D possibly corresponds to TRBD2 (6 bases). Germline values: CDR1 DFQATT, CDR2 SNEGSKA (reference sequence). The V end lost 0 bases, the J end lost 3 bases, and 12 bases lay between the germline ends. The CDR3 sequence is 14 residues long. CDR3 region: CSARDPGGNYEQYF. The CDR3 DNA follows: TGCAGTGCTAGAGATCCCGGGGGAAACTACGAGCAGTACTTC.

The chain recombines TRBV6-5 with TRBJ2-1; D tentatively fits TRBD1 or TRBD2 (5 bases each). The CDR3 contains 14 residues. Trimming took 2 bases from V and 7 from J, leaving 12 bases between them. CDR1 and CDR2 (germline): MNHEY, SVGAGI. Written as DNA, the CDR3 is TGTGCCAGCAGTTACGGAAACGAGGGGAATGAGCAGTTCTTC. Amino acid sequence: CASSYGNEGNEQFF.

The chain joins TRBV30 to TRBJ2-7; D gene unclear. The CDR3 has 11 residues. The V gene lost 3 bases and the J gene lost 3 bases, with 6 bases spanning the gap. CDR1 GTSNPN and CDR2 SVGIG come from the germline V gene (reference sequence). The DNA for the CDR3 is TGTGCCTGGAGACTGAACTACGAGCAGTACTTC. Translating it yields CAWRLNYEQYF.

This chain links TRBV9 with TRBJ2-1, with 9 bases that match TRBD2. Judging by the DNA end, TRBJ2-7 fits better; the J call may be wrong. This CDR3 region has 16 residues. Germline CDR1 SGDLS, CDR2 YYNGEE. In DNA, the CDR3 is TGTGCCAGCAGGTCGACTAGCGGCAGCTCCTACAATGAGCAGTACTTC. This sequence encodes CASRSTSGSSYNEQYF.